What follows are 3 T cell receptor beta chains derived from one specimen sequenced in a study of blood T cell repertoires in COVID-19. TCRdb's copy holds only in-frame clones and misses some; the assay was immunoSEQ multiplex PCR. The sample lists about 45,000 clones, around 80% occurring once. Sequences were obtained from peripheral blood. Receptors originate from a man in his 70s with acute or convalescent COVID-19.

This clone was seen just once. This sequence joins TRBV6-5 and TRBJ2-7, with D maybe TRBD2 (5 bases). Germline V gene sequence: CDR1 MNHEY, CDR2 SVGAGI. V shed 6 bases and J shed 2 bases, with 5 bases lying between them. The CDR3 runs to 11 residues. CDR3 DNA: TGTGCCAGCAGGACTACCTACGAGCAGTACTTC. As protein: CASRTTYEQYF.

The gene calls are TRBV5-6 and TRBJ2-3, with TRBD2 matching over 7 bases. The CDR3 is made up of 14 amino acids. The germline V gene encodes CDR1 SGHDT and CDR2 YYEEEE. The V gene end was trimmed by 5 bases and the J gene end by 6 bases; junction bases not matched to a gene: 9. In DNA form, the CDR3 reads TGTGCCAGCAGTGTCGGGGGAGGGGTGGATACGCAGTATTTT. As protein: CASSVGGGVDTQYF.

The chain carries TRBV3-1 (or the pseudogene TRBV3-2) and TRBJ2-5; 11 bases line up with TRBD2. The germline V gene encodes CDR1 LGHDT and CDR2 YNNKEL (reference sequence). CDR3 length equals 17 residues. The trim removed 2 bases at V and 4 bases at J, leaving 9 bases unmatched. DNA of the CDR3: TGTGCCAGCAGCCAACGGAGGATAGCGGGGGGGCGAGAGACCCAGTACTTC. Translated, it gives CASSQRRIAGGRETQYF.